The clone carrying this TCR beta chain has only one observation. TCRdb's table, derived via immunoSEQ multiplex PCR, lists solely in-frame clones and lacks some. The sample records about 120,000 clones, roughly nine tenths being singletons. This sample was included in a study of blood T cell repertoires in COVID-19. The overall study: Collection of acute and convalescent COVID-19 samples took place in the United States, Italy and Spain. Nucleic acid was either cDNA or gDNA, and it came from T cells, B-cell-depleted T cells, or PBMCs.

Germline V gene lookup returns CDR1 GTSNPN and CDR2 SVGIG (reference sequence). The CDR3 covers 12 residues. The V end was cut by 4 bases, the J end by 5 bases, with 11 bases between. This TCR was sampled from a man aged 65 to 85 who had recovered from COVID-19. This chain uses TRBV30 with TRBJ2-5, with D uncertain. The source material was peripheral blood. DNA for the CDR3: TGTGCCTGGAATGGTCCAGTCGAGACCCAGTACTTC. This sequence encodes CAWNGPVETQYF. Supplemented by reference TRBV30 and TRBJ2-5, the full variable domain reads SQTIHQWPATLVQPVGSPLSLECTVEGTSNPNLYWYRQAAGRGLQLLFYSVGIGQISSEVPQNLSASRPQDRQFILSSKKLLLSDSGFYLCAWNGPVETQYFGPGTRLLVL.